Given below is one T cell receptor (beta chain) in context. The sample originates from a study of OX40 agonist ivuxolimab in advanced cancers. V lost 9 bases to trimming and J lost 1 base, with 10 bases between them. CDR3 size: 13 residues. The germline gives CDR1 LNHDA, CDR2 SQIVND (reference sequence). Assay used: immunoSEQ multiplex PCR; TCRdb lists only in-frame clones, some missing. The sample has tens of thousands of clones; 88% are singletons. The TCR originated in an adult with an advanced solid tumor such as melanoma, head and neck, liver or kidney cancer. This sample comprised CD4+ or CD8+ T cells sorted from blood, obtained in a trial of the OX40 agonist ivuxolimab. The V call is TRBV19, the J call TRBJ1-5; unclear D gene. The CDR3 region is CASRTLSNQPQHF. The CDR3 DNA sequence: TGTGCCAGCAGGACTCTCAGCAATCAGCCCCAGCATTTT. The entire variable domain, with the rest obtained from reference TRBV19 and TRBJ1-5, is as follows: DGGITQSPKYLFRKEGQNVTLSCEQNLNHDAMYWYRQDPGQGLRLIYYSQIVNDFQKGDIAEGYSVSREKKESFPLTVTSAQKNPTAFYLCASRTLSNQPQHFGDGTRLSIL.